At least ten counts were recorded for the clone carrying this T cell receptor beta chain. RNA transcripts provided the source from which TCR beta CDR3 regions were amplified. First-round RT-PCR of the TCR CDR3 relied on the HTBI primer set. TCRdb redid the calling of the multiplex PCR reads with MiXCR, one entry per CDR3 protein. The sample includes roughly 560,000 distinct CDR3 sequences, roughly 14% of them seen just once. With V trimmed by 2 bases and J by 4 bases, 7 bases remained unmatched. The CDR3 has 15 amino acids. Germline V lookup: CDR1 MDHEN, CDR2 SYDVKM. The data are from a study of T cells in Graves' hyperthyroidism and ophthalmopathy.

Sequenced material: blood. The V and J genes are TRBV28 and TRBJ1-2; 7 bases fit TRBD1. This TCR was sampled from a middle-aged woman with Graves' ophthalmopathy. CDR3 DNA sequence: TGTGCCAGCAGTTTAGTACTGACAGGGTTCTATGGCTACACCTTC. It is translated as CASSLVLTGFYGYTF.